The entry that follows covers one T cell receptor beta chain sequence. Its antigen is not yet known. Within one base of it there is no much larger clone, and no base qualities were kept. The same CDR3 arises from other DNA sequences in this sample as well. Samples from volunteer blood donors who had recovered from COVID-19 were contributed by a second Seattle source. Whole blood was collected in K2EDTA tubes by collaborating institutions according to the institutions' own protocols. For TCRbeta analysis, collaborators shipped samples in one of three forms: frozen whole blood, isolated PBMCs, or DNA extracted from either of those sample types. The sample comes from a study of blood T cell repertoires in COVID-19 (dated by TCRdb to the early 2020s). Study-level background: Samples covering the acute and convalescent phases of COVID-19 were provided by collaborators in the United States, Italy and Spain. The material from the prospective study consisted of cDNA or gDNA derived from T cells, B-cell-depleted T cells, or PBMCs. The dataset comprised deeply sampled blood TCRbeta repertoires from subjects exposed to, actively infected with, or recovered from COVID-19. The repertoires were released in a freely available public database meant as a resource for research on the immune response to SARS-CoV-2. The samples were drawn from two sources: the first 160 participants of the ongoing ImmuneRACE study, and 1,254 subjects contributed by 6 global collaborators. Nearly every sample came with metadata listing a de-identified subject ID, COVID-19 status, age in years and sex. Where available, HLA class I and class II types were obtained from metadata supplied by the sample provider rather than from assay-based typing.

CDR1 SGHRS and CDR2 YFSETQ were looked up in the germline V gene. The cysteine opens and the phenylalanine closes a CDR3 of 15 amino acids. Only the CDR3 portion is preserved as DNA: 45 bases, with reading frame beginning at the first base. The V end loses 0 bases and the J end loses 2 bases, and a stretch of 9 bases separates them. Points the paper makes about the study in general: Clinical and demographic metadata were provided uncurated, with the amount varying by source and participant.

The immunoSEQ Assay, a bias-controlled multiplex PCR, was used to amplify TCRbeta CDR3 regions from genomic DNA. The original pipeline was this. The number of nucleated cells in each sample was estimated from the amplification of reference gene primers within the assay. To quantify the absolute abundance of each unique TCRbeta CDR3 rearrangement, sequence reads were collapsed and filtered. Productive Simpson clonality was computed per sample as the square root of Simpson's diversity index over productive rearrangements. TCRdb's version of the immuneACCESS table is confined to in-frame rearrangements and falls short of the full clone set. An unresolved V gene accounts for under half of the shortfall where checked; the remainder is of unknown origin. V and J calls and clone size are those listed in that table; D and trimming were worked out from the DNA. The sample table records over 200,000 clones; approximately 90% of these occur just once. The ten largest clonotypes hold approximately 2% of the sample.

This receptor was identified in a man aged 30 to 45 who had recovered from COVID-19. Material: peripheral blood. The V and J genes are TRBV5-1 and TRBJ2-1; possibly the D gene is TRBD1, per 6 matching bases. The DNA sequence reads TGCGCCAGCAGCTTGGGCCAGGGGCCCTACAATGAGCAGTTCTTC. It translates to CASSLGQGPYNEQFF. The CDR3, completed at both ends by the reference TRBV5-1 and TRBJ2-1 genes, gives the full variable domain KAGVTQTPRYLIKTRGQQVTLSCSPISGHRSVSWYQQTPGQGLQFLFEYFSETQRNKGNFPGRFSGRQFSNSRSEMNVSTLELGDSALYLCASSLGQGPYNEQFFGPGTRLTVL.